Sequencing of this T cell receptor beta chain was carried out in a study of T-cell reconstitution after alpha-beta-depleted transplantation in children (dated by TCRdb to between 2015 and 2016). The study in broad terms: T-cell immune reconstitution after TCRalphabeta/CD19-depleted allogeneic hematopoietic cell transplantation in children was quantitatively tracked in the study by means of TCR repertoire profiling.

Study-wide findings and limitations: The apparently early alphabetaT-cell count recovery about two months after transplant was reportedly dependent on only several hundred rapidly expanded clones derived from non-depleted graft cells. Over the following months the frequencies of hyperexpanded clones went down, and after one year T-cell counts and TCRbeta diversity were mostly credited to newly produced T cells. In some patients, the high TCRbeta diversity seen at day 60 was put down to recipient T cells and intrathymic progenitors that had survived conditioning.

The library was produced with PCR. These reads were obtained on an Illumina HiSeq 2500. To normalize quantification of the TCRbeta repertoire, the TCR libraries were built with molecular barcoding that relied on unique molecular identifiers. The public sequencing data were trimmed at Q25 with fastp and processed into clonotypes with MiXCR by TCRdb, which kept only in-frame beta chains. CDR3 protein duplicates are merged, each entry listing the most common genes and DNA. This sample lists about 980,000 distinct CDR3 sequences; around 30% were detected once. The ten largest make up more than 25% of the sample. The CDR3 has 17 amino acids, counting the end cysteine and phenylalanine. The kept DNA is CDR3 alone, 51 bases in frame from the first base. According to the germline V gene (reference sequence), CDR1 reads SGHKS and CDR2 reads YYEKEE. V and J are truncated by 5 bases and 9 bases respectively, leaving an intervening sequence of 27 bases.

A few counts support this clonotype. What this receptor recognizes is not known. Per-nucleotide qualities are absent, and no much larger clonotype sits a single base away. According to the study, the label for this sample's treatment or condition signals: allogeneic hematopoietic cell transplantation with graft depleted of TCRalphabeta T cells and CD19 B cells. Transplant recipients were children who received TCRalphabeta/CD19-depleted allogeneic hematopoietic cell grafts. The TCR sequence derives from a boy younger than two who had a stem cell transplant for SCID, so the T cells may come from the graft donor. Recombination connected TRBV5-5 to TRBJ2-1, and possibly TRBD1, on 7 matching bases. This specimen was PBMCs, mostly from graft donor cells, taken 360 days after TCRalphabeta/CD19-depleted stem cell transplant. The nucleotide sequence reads TGTGCCAGCAGGACCTACCCTCAGGGGGGCCGGTTGAGTGAGCAGTTCTTC. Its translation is CASRTYPQGGRLSEQFF.